This entry is about one T cell receptor beta chain. Its matching antigen is unknown. The data are from a study of somatic mutations in cytotoxic T cells in rheumatoid arthritis. Overall study: Flow-sorting brought some V beta antibody-stained T-cell populations to nearly 100% purity, V beta1+ cells sequenced for TCRB among them.

Purity of the CD4+ and CD8+ cells, isolated by positive magnetic bead selection, was checked by flow cytometry. V was clipped by 2 bases and J by 0 bases, with 11 bases between them. Germline CDR1 reads SGHVS; CDR2 reads FQNEAQ. The CDR3 length is 16 residues. Sequencing was performed with immunoSEQ multiplex PCR; in TCRdb, only in-frame clones are kept and a portion is missing. The sample has 25,000 to 35,000 clones, approximately 86% seen once. Study outcomes and limitations: There was no significant difference in CD8+ T-cell clonality between rheumatoid arthritis patients and age-matched healthy controls. Antigens bound by the expanded CD8+ clones were not identified.

The source of this sequence is an adult with rheumatoid arthritis. This chain uses TRBV7-8 with TRBJ1-5; perhaps TRBD1 as D (5 bases). The sequenced material came from CD8+ T cells sorted from blood. The CDR3 protein is CASSLSQGYSNQPQHF. The CDR3 nucleotides are TGTGCCAGCAGCTTAAGCCAGGGATATAGCAATCAGCCCCAGCATTTT.